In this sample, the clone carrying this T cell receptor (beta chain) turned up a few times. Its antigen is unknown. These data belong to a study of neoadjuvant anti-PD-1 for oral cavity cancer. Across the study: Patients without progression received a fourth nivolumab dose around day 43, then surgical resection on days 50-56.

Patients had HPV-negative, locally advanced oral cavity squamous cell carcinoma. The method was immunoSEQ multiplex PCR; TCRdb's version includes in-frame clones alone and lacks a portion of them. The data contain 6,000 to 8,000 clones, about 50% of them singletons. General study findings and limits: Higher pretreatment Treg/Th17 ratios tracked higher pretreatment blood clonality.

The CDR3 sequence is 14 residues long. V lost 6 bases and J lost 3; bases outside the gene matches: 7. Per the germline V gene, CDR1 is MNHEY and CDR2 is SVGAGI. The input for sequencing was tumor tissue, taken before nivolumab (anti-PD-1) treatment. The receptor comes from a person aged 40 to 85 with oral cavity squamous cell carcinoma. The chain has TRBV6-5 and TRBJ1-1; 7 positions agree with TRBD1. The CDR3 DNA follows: TGTGCCAGCAGACCTACAGGGGAGTACACTGAAGCTTTCTTT. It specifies CASRPTGEYTEAFF.